The sequence of this TCR beta chain was determined in a study of cytomegalovirus exposure and HLA in healthy donors. This CDR3 contains 12 residues. Looked up from germline, CDR1 is GTSNPN and CDR2 is SVGIG (reference sequence). Trimming removed 2 bases from V and 8 bases from J, with 12 bases in between. Vbeta (60) and Jbeta (13) primers were used in the PCR. TCRdb's copy holds only in-frame clones and misses some; the assay was immunoSEQ multiplex PCR. The data show approximately 120,000 clones, with more than 70% seen just once and around 8.5% held by the top ten. The sequencing input was PBMCs. The clonotype originates from a woman between 50 and 59 years old in good health and CMV-seropositive. This sequence joins TRBV30 and TRBJ1-2; D possibly corresponds to TRBD1 (6 bases). For the CDR3, the DNA is TGTGCCTGGAGTTCGGGGGGCGTAGGCTACACCTTC. As protein: CAWSSGGVGYTF.